Given below is one TCR beta chain in context. Its antigen is unidentified. Unique molecular identifiers were built into the TCRbeta library. TCRdb re-derived calls from the PCR reads in MiXCR, one entry per CDR3 protein. The sample includes some 550,000 distinct CDR3 sequences, roughly 23% seen only once; the top ten take less than 15%. The sample is drawn from a study of T-cell reconstitution after alpha-beta-depleted transplantation in children. Notes on the study in general: Several hundred expanded graft clones reportedly were the source of alpha-beta T cells about two months after transplant.

The source was PBMCs, mostly from graft donor cells, collected 360 days after TCRalphabeta/CD19-depleted stem cell transplant. This clonotype was obtained from a boy in the first two years of life who had a stem cell transplant for acute myeloid leukemia, so the T cells may come from the graft donor.

CDR3 in DNA: TGTGCCAGCAGGGGGACAGGGGTCGGGAATGAAAAACTGTTTTTT. Protein product: CASRGTGVGNEKLFF. The gene calls are TRBV12-3 or TRBV12-4 and TRBJ1-4; 10 positions agree with TRBD1. The CDR3 totals 15 residues. V lost 6 bases and J lost 5; bases outside the gene matches: 6.